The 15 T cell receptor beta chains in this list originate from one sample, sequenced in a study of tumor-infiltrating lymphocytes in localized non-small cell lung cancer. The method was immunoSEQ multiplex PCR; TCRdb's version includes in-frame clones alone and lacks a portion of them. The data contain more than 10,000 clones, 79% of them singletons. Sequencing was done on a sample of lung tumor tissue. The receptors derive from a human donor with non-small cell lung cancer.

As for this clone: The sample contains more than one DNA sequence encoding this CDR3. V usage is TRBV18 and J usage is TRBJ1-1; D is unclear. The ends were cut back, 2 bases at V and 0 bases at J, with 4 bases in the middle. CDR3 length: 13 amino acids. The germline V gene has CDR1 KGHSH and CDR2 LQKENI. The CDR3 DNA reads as TGTGCCAGCTCACCAGGGTTGAACACTGAAGCTTTCTTT. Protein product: CASSPGLNTEAFF.

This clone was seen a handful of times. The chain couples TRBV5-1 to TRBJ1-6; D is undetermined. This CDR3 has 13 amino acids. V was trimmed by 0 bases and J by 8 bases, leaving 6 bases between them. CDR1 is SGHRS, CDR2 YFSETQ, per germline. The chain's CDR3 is CASSLAPDSPLHF. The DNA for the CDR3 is TGCGCCAGCAGCTTGGCCCCAGATTCACCCCTCCACTTT.

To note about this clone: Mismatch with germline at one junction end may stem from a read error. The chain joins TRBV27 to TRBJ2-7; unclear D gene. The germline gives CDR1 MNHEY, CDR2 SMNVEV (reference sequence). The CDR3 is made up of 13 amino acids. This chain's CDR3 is CASGFPNRDEQYF. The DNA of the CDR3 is TGTGCCAGCGGTTTCCCCAATAGGGACGAGCAGTACTTC.

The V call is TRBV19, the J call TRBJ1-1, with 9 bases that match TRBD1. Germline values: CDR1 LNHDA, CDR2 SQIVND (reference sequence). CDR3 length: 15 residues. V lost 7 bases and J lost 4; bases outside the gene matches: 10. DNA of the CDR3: TGTGCCAGTATACAGGGGGCTTACATGGGCACTGAAGCTTTCTTT. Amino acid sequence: CASIQGAYMGTEAFF.

The CDR3 loop reads CASSPPGTTGNTIYF. The CDR3 DNA reads TGTGCCAGCTCACCACCCGGGACAACCGGAAACACCATATATTTT. The rearrangement links TRBV18 to TRBJ1-3, with D possibly TRBD1 on 6 matching bases. There are 15 residues in the CDR3. Per germline, CDR1 KGHSH and CDR2 LQKENI. V lost 0 bases and J lost 4, with 10 bases in between.

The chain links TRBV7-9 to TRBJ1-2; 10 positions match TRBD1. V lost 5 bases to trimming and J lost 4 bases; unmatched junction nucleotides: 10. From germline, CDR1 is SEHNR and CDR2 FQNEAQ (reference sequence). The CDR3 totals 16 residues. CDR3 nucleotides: TGTGCCAGCAGCCGTAGGACAGGGGGAATGGGCTATGGCTACACCTTC. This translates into CASSRRTGGMGYGYTF.

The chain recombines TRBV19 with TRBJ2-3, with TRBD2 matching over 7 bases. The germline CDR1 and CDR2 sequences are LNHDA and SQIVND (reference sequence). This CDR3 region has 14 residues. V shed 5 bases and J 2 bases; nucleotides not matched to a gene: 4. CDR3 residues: CASSEGLYTDTQYF. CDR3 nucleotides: TGTGCCAGTAGTGAGGGACTATACACAGATACGCAGTATTTT.

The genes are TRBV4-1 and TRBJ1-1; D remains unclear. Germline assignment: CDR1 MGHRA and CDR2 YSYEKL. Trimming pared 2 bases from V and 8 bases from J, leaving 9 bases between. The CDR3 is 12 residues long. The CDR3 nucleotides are TGCGCCAGCAGCCAACTCGACAAGGAAGCTTTCTTT. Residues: CASSQLDKEAFF.

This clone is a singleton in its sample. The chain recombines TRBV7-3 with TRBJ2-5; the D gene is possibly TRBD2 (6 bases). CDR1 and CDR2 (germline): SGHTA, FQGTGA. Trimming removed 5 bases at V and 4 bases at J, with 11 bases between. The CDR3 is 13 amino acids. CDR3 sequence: CASSPGSRETQYF. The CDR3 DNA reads TGTGCCAGCAGCCCCGGGAGTAGAGAGACCCAGTACTTC. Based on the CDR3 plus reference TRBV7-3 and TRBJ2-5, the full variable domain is GAGVSQTPSNKVTEKGKYVELRCDPISGHTALYWYRQSLGQGPEFLIYFQGTGAADDSGLPNDRFFAVRPEGSVSTLKIQRTERGDSAVYLCASSPGSRETQYFGPGTRLLVL.

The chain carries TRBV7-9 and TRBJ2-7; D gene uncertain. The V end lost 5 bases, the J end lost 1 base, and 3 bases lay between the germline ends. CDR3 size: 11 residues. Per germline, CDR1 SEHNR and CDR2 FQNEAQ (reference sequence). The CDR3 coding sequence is TGTGCCAGCAGCCGATCCTACGAGCAGTACTTC. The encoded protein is CASSRSYEQYF.

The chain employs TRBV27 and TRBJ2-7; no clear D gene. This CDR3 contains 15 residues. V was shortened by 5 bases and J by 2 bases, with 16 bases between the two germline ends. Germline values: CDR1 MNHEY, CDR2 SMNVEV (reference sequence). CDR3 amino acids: CASSPTPISPYEQYF. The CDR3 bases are TGTGCCAGCAGTCCGACCCCTATCTCTCCCTACGAGCAGTACTTC.

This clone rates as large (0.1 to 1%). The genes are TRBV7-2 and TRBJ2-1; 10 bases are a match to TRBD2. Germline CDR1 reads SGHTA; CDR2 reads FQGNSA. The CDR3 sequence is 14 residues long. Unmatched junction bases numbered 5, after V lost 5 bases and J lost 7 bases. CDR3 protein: CASSPLAGVNEQFF. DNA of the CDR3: TGTGCCAGCAGCCCGCTAGCGGGAGTAAATGAGCAGTTCTTC.

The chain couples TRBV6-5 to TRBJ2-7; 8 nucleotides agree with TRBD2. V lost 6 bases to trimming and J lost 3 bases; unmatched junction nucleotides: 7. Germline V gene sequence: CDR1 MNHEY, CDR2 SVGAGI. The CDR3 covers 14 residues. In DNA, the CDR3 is TGTGCCAGCAGACCGGGAGGGAGAGGCTACGAGCAGTACTTC. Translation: CASRPGGRGYEQYF.

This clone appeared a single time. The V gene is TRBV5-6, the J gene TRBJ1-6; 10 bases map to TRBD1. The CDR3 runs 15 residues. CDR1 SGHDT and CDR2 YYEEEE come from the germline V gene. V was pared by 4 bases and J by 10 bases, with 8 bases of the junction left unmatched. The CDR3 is CASSPGTGASSPLHF. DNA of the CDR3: TGTGCCAGCAGCCCAGGGACAGGGGCTAGCTCACCCCTCCACTTT.

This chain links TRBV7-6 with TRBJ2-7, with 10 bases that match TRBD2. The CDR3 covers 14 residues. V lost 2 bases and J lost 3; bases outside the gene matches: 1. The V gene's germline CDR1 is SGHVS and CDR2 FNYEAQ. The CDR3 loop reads CASSLSGGDYEQYF. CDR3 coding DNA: TGTGCCAGCAGCTTAAGCGGGGGGGACTACGAGCAGTACTTC.